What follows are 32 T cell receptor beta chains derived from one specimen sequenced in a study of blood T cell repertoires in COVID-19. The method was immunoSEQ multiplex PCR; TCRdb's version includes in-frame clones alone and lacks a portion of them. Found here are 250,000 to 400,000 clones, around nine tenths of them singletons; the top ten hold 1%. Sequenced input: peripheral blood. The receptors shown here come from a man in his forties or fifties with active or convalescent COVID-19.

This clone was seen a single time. CDR3 residues: CASSLGRGPGGYTF. The CDR3 nucleotides read TGTGCCAGCAGCTTAGGGCGCGGACCGGGAGGCTACACCTTC. The rearrangement joins TRBV7-9 to TRBJ1-2, with no clear D. This CDR3 comprises 14 residues. Germline V gives CDR1 SEHNR, CDR2 FQNEAQ (reference sequence). V lost 1 base and J 8 bases, leaving 14 bases between the germline ends.

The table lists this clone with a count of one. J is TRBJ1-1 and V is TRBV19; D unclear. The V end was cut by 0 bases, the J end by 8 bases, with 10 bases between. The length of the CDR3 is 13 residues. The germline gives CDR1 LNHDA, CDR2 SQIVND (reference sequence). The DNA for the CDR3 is TGTGCCAGTAGTATAGATGTTGGAGGGGAAGCTTTCTTT. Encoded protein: CASSIDVGGEAFF.

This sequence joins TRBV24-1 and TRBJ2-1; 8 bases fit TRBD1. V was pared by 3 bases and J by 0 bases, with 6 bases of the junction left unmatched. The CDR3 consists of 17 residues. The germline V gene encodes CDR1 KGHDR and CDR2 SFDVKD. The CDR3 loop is CATSDRTGTGSYNEQFF. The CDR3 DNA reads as TGTGCCACCAGTGATCGGACAGGGACCGGCTCCTACAATGAGCAGTTCTTC.

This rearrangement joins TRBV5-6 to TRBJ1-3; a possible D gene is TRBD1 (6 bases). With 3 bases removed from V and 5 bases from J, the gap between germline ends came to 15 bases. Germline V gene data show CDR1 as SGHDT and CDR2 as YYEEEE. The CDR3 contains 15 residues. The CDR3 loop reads CASSSPGAGRNTIYF. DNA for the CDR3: TGTGCCAGCAGCTCGCCAGGGGCTGGGAGAAACACCATATATTTT.

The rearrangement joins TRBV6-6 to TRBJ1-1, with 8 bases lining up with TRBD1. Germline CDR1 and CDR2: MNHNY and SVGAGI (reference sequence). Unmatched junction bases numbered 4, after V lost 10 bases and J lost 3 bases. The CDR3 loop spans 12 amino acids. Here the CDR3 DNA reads TGTGCCATTGGACAGGGTCACACTGAAGCTTTCTTT. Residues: CAIGQGHTEAFF.

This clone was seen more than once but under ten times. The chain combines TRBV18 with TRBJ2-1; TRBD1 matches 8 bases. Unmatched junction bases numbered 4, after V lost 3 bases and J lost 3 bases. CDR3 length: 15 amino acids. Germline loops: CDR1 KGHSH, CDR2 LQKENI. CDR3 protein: CASSPFGQGYNEQFF. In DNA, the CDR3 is TGTGCCAGCTCACCCTTTGGACAGGGCTACAATGAGCAGTTCTTC.

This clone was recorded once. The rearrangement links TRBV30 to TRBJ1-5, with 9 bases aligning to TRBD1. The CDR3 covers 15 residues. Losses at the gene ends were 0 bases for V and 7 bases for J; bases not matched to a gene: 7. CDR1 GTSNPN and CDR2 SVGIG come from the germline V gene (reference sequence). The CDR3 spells CAWSVRDRGWQPQHF. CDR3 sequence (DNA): TGTGCCTGGAGTGTACGTGACAGGGGGTGGCAGCCCCAGCATTTT. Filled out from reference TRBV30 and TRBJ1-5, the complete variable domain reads SQTIHQWPATLVQPVGSPLSLECTVEGTSNPNLYWYRQAAGRGLQLLFYSVGIGQISSEVPQNLSASRPQDRQFILSSKKLLLSDSGFYLCAWSVRDRGWQPQHFGDGTRLSIL.

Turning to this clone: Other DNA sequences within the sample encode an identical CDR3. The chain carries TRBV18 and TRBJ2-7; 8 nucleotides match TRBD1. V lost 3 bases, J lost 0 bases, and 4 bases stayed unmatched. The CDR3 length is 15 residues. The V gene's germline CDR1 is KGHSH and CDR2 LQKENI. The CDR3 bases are TGTGCCAGCTCACCCGGGACAGGATCCTCCTACGAGCAGTACTTC. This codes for CASSPGTGSSYEQYF.

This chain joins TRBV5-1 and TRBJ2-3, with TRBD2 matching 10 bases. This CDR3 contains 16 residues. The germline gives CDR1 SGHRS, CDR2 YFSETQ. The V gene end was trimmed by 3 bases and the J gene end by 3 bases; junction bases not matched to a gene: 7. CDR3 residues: CASSSEREGLTDTQYF. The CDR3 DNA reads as TGCGCCAGCAGCTCGGAGCGGGAGGGCCTTACAGATACGCAGTATTTT.

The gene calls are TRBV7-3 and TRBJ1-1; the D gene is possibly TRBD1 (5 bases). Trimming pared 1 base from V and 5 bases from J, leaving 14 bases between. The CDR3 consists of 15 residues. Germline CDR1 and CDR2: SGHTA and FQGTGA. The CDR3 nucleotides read TGTGCCAGCAGCTTAAATCCAGGGAGGGGTACTGAAGCTTTCTTT. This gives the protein CASSLNPGRGTEAFF.

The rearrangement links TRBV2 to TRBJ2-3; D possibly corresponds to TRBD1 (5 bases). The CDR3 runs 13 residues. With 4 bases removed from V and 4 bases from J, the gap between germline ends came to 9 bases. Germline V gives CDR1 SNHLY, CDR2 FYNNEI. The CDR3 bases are TGTGCCAGCAGTGGAGGCAGGGCAGATACGCAGTATTTT. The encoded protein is CASSGGRADTQYF.

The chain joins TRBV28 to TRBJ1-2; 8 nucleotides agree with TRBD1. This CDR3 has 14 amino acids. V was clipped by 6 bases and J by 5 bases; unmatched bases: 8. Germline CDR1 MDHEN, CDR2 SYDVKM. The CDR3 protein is CASSFGQGSYGYTF. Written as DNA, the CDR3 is TGTGCCAGCAGCTTCGGACAGGGATCGTATGGCTACACCTTC.

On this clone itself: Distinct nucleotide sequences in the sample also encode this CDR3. CDR3 sequence reads: CASSVGPGQDFSGANVLTF. The CDR3 region has the DNA TGTGCCAGCAGCGTAGGTCCAGGACAGGATTTCTCTGGGGCCAACGTCCTGACTTTC. V usage is TRBV9 and J usage is TRBJ2-6, with 7 bases lining up with TRBD1. Germline values: CDR1 SGDLS, CDR2 YYNGEE. Losses at the gene ends were 0 bases for V and 0 bases for J; bases not matched to a gene: 9. The CDR3 is 19 residues long.

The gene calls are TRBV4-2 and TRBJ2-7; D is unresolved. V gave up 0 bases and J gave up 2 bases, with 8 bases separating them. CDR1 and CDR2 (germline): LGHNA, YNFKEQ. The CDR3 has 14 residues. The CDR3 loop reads CASSQDQQTYEQYF. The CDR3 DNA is TGTGCCAGCAGCCAAGATCAACAAACCTACGAGCAGTACTTC.

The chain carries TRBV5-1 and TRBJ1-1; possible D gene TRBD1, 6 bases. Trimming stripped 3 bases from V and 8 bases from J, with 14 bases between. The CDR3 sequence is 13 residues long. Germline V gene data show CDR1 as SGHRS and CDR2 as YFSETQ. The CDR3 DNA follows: TGCGCCAGCAGCTCCTCCGGGACACCCGAAGCTTTCTTT. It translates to CASSSSGTPEAFF.

CDR3 in DNA: TGTGCCAGCTCTTGGGGCCTAACTGAAGCTTTCTTT. Translated: CASSWGLTEAFF. The chain recombines TRBV18 with TRBJ1-1, with D possibly being TRBD1 (5 bases). This CDR3 is 12 amino acids long. Per the germline V gene, CDR1 is KGHSH and CDR2 is LQKENI. V was pared by 6 bases and J by 5 bases, with 10 bases between.

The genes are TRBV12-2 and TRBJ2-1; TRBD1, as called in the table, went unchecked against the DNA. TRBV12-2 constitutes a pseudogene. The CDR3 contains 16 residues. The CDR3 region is CASRLDHRGSYNEQFF. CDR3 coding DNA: TGTGCAAGTCGCTTAGATCACAGGGGGAGCTACAATGAGCAGTTCTTC.

CDR3 nucleotides: TGTGCCAGCGCGTCAGGGGGCAATCAGCCCCAGCATTTT. Its translation: CASASGGNQPQHF. This rearrangement joins TRBV12-3 or TRBV12-4 to TRBJ1-5, with a tentative D call TRBD1 (6 bases). The CDR3 sequence is 13 residues long. V was clipped by 8 bases and J by 2 bases, with 10 bases between them.

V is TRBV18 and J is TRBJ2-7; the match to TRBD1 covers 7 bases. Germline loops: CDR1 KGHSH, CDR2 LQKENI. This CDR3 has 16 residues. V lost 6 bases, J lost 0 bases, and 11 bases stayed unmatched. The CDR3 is CASSSITTGSSYEQYF. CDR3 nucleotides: TGTGCCAGCTCCTCTATTACGACAGGGAGCTCCTACGAGCAGTACTTC.

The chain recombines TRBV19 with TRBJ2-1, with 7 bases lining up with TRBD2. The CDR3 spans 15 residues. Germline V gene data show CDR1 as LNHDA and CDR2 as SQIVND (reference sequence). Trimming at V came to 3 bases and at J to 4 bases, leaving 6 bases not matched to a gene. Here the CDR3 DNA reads TGTGCCAGTAGTATCGGCAGCGGGATTTACAATGAGCAGTTCTTC. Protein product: CASSIGSGIYNEQFF.

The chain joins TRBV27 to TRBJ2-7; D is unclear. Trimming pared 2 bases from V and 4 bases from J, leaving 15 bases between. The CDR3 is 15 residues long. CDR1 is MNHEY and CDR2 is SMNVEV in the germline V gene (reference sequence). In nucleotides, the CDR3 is TGTGCCAGCAGTTTAAGTCAGGCCCCTATTTACGAGCAGTACTTC. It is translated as CASSLSQAPIYEQYF.

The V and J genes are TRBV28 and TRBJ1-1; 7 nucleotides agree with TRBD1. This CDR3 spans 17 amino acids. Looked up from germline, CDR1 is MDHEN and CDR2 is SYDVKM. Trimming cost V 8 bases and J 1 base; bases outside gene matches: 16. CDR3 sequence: CASCSPLFQGGNTEAFF. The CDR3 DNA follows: TGTGCCAGCTGTTCCCCACTCTTCCAGGGGGGGAACACTGAAGCTTTCTTT.

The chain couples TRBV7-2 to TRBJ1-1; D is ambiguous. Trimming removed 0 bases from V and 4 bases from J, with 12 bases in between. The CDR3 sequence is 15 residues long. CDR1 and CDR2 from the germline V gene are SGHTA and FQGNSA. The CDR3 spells CASSLAQSMFTEAFF. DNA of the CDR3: TGTGCCAGCAGCTTAGCCCAGTCCATGTTCACTGAAGCTTTCTTT.

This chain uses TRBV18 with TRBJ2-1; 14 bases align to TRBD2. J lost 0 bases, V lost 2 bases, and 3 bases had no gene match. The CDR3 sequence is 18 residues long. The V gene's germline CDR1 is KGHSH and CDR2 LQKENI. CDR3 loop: CASSPGTSGSRSYNEQFF. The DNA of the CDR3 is TGTGCCAGCTCACCAGGGACTAGCGGGAGCCGCTCCTACAATGAGCAGTTCTTC.

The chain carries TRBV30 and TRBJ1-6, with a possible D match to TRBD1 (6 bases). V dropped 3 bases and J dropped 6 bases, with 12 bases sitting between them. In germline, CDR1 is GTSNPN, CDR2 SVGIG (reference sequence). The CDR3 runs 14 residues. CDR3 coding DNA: TGTGCCTGGAGAGGGGGAGCGGTTAATTCACCCCTCCACTTT. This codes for CAWRGGAVNSPLHF.

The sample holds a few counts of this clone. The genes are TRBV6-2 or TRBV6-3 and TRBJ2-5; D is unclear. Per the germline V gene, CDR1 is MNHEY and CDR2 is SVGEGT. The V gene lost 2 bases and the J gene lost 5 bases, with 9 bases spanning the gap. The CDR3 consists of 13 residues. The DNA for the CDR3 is TGTGCCAGCAGTTACCTTTCGGTGGAGACCCAGTACTTC. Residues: CASSYLSVETQYF.

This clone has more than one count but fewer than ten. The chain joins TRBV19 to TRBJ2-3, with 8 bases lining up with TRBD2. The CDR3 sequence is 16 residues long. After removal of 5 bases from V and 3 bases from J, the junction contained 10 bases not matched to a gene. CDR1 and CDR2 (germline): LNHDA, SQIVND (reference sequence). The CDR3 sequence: CASSRASGSGTDTQYF. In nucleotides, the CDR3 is TGTGCCAGTAGTCGAGCCAGCGGGAGTGGGACAGATACGCAGTATTTT.

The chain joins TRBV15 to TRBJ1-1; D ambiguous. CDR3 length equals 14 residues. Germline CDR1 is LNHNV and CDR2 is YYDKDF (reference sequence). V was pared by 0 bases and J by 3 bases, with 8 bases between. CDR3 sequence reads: CATSRDRSDTEAFF. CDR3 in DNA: TGTGCCACCAGCAGAGATCGAAGCGACACTGAAGCTTTCTTT.

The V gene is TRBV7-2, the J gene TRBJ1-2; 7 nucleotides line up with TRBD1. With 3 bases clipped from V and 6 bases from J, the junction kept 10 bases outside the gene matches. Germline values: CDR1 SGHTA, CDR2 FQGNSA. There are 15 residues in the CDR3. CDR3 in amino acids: CASSFYRGPGNGYTF. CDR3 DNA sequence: TGTGCCAGCAGCTTCTACAGGGGACCGGGTAATGGCTACACCTTC.

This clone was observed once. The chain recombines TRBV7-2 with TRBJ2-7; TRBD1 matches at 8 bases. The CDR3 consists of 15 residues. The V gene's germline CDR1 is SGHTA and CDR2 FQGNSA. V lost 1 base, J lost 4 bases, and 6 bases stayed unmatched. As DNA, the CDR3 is TGTGCCAGCAGCTTAGTGGTGACAGGGGAATACGAGCAGTACTTC. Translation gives CASSLVVTGEYEQYF.

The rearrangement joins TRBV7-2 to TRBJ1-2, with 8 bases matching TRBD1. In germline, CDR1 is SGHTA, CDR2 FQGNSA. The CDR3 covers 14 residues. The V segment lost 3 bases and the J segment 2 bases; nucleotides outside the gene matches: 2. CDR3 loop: CASSLGQENYGYTF. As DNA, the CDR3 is TGTGCCAGCAGCTTGGGACAGGAAAACTATGGCTACACCTTC.

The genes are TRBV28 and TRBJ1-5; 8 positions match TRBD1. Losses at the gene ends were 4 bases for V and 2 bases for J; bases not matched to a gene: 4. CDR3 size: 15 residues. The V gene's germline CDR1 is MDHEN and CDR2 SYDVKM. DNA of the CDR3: TGTGCCAGCAGTTCAACGGACAGGGGCAATCAGCCCCAGCATTTT. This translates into CASSSTDRGNQPQHF.